This paragraph reports one T cell receptor (beta chain). The data were obtained in a study of control samples from healthy donors and cancer patients. Clones were read by immunoSEQ multiplex PCR, and TCRdb kept only the in-frame ones, dropping some. The sample holds about 130,000 clones, 90% to 95% seen once. Trimming left V 1 base short and J 6 bases short, with 20 bases between. Germline V gene data show CDR1 as SGHDN and CDR2 as FVKESK. This CDR3 has 17 amino acids. This receptor was identified in a man in his sixties with colorectal cancer. Material: PBMCs. The V and J genes are TRBV14 and TRBJ2-3; tentative D call: TRBD2 (6 bases). The CDR3 is CASSQVLTGLRYDTQYF. For the CDR3, the DNA is TGTGCCAGCAGCCAAGTTCTCACAGGACTACGGTACGATACGCAGTATTTT.